These T cell receptor beta chains were read from a single sample in a study of cytotoxic CD8 clonotypes in ibrutinib-treated CLL. Clones were sequenced by immunoSEQ multiplex PCR, and TCRdb holds only the in-frame ones, with some missing. The data hold tens of thousands of clones, with roughly 80% observed a single time. This material consisted of PBMCs, taken before ibrutinib treatment. The source of these receptors is a human donor with chronic lymphocytic leukemia. Each CDR3 is given without its conserved first and last residue.

CDR3 protein	J gene	V gene
AWSRGQGGINYGYT	TRBJ1-2	TRBV30
ASSWGTTSTDTQY	TRBJ2-3	TRBV4-1
ASTGGSGRAGGDTQY	TRBJ2-3	TRBV9
ASREVGTGTYEQF	TRBJ2-1	TRBV25-1
ASSLIWGTGYNEQF	TRBJ2-1	TRBV7-3
ASRSGTSRYNEQF	TRBJ2-1	TRBV6-5
ASSLETGNQPQH	TRBJ1-5	TRBV7-8
SVDASGGIYYSTDTQY	TRBJ2-3	TRBV29-1
ASSLGTPWNYGYT	TRBJ1-2	TRBV4-3
ASSLMGETNEQF	TRBJ2-1	TRBV5-6
ASSFWLGTIY	TRBJ1-3	TRBV5-5
SARGYGYT	TRBJ1-2	TRBV20-1
AWSVGVMNTEAF	TRBJ1-1	TRBV30
ASSIAGLKETQY	TRBJ2-5	TRBV19
ASSAGTVSGANVLT	TRBJ2-6	TRBV6-4
ASSYPQGKANVLT	TRBJ2-6	TRBV28
ASSLEGRANTEAF	TRBJ1-1	TRBV5-1
ASSKLGQGIRKQPQH	TRBJ1-5	TRBV19
ASSVMRSVDSYEQY	TRBJ2-7	TRBV2
ASSSVQLADTSYNEQF	TRBJ2-1	TRBV7-8
ASSLGSGADRGKLF	TRBJ1-4	TRBV5-5
ASSPGQGNTEAF	TRBJ1-1	TRBV28
AWGSRDRAMY	TRBJ2-7	TRBV30
ASSLQGVNTDTQY	TRBJ2-3	TRBV5-1
ASSRDPILPLH	TRBJ1-6	TRBV2
ASSLGGGYGYT	TRBJ1-2	TRBV11-2
ASSLWPGAGNYEQY	TRBJ2-7	TRBV28